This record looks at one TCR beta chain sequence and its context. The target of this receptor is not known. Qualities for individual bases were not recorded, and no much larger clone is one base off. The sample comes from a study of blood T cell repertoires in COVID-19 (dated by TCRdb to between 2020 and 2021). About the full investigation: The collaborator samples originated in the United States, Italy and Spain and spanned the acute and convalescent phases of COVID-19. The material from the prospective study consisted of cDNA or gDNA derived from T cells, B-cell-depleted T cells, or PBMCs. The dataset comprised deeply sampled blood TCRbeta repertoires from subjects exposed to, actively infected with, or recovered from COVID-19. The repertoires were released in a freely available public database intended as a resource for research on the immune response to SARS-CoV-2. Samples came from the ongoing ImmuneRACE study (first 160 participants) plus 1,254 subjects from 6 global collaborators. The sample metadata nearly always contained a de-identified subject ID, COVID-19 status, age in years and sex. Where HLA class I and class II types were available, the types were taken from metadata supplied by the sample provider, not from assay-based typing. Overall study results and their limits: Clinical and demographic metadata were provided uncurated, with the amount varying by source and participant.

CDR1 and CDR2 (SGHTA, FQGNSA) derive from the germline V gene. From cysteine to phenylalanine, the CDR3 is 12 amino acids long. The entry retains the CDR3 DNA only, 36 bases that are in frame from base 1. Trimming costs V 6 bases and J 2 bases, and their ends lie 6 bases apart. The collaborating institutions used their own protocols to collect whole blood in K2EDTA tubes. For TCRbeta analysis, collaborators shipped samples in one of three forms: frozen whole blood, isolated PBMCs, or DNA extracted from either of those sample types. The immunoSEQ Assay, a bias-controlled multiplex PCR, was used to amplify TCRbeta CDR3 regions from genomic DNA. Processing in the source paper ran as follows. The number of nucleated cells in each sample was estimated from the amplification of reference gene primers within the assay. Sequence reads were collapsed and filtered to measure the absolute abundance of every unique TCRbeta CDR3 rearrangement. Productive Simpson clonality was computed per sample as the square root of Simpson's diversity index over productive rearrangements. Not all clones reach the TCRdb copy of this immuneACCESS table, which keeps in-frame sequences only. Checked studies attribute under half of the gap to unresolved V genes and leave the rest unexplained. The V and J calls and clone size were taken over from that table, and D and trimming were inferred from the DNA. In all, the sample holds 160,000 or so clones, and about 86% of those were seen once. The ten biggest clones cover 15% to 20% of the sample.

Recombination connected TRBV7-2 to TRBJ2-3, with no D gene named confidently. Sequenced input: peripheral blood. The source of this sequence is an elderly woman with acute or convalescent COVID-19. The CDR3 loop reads CASSPTTDTQYF. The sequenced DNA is TGTGCCAGCAGTCCTACCACAGATACGCAGTATTTT.